The text below deals with one TCR beta chain. The data belong to a study of shared T cell receptors in the human thymus. The method was immunoSEQ multiplex PCR; TCRdb's version includes in-frame clones alone and lacks a portion of them. The sample consists of hundreds of thousands of clones, over 75% of them appearing once. Germline V gives CDR1 KGHSY, CDR2 FQNENV. V lost 2 bases and J 1 base, leaving 4 bases between the germline ends. The CDR3 is 13 residues long. The sample also formed part of further work on human thymus T cells. That work adds: Donation was from healthy Finnish infants who were having corrective surgery that addressed congenital heart defects. Resections that were taken during corrective heart surgery supplied the thymus tissue.

J is TRBJ2-3 and V is TRBV16; D is undetermined. The specimen was thymocytes. This receptor was obtained from a boy less than two years old with a congenital heart defect. CDR3 sequence: CASSQKRTDTQYF. CDR3 bases: TGTGCCAGCAGCCAAAAGCGCACAGATACGCAGTATTTT.